These 28 T cell receptor beta chains share one sample of origin, sequenced in a study of PD-L1 blockade in urothelial cancer (dated by TCRdb to about 2017). Library method: the immunoSEQ multiplex PCR assay. TCRdb limited this immuneACCESS table to in-frame rearrangements with V and J called. A share of clones is missing; checked studies link under half to unresolved V genes, and the rest is unexplained. Within this sample are about 36,000 clones, with roughly 38% of them counted one time only. The top ten clones comprise about 8.9% of the sample. The sample's time point label, decoded: pretreatment tumor sample. Sequenced here: tumor tissue, sampled before atezolizumab (anti-PD-L1) treatment. These receptor sequences come from a man aged 55 to 70 with urothelial cancer.

The CDR3 loop reads CASREAGWHEKLFF. The CDR3 bases are TGTGCCAGTAGGGAGGCAGGGTGGCATGAAAAACTGTTTTTT. The chain joins TRBV19 to TRBJ1-4; D perhaps matches TRBD1 (5 bases). The CDR3 extends over 14 amino acids. Trimming cost V 6 bases and J 6 bases, with 14 bases left between them. In germline, CDR1 is LNHDA, CDR2 SQIVND (reference sequence).

The chain recombines TRBV9 with TRBJ1-2; maybe TRBD1 (5 bases). Deletions cut 5 bases from V and 12 bases from J, with 20 bases between. CDR3 size: 13 residues. Germline V gene data show CDR1 as SGDLS and CDR2 as YYNGEE. The CDR3 sequence: CASSPRGVLYDTF. The CDR3 nucleotides read TGTGCCAGCAGTCCCCGAGGGGTCCTCTATGACACCTTC.

In its sample, this clone was seen a few times. The chain couples TRBV28 to TRBJ1-1; possibly TRBD1 for D (6 bases). The CDR3 sequence is 17 residues long. CDR1 and CDR2 (germline): MDHEN, SYDVKM. V lost 5 bases and J 3 bases, leaving 22 bases between the germline ends. This chain's CDR3 is CASSPNYNRAGYTEAFF. As DNA, the CDR3 is TGTGCCAGCAGTCCCAATTACAACAGGGCAGGGTACACTGAAGCTTTCTTT.

This clone was picked up many times. The V and J genes are TRBV11-3 and TRBJ2-6; D might be TRBD2 (6 bases). V lost 3 bases to trimming and J lost 0 bases, with 6 bases between them. CDR1 is SGHNT, CDR2 YENEEA, per germline. CDR3 length equals 15 residues. CDR3 in DNA: TGTGCCAGCAGCTTGGGGGGCTCTGGGGCCAACGTCCTGACTTTC. This sequence encodes CASSLGGSGANVLTF.

The rearrangement links TRBV18 to TRBJ2-5; TRBD1 matches at 9 bases. Germline V CDR1 and CDR2: KGHSH, LQKENI. The CDR3 has 18 amino acids. V lost 0 bases to trimming and J lost 0 bases; unmatched junction nucleotides: 8. The CDR3 bases are TGTGCCAGCTCACCACCGGGACAGGGAGGGAAGTACCAAGAGACCCAGTACTTC. This gives the protein CASSPPGQGGKYQETQYF.

The sample holds a few counts of this clone. The chain joins TRBV10-2 to TRBJ1-5; possible D gene TRBD1, 6 bases. Germline V gene lookup returns CDR1 WSHSY and CDR2 SAAADI. With 5 bases removed from V and 4 bases from J, the gap between germline ends came to 18 bases. The CDR3 runs to 16 residues. This CDR3 is CASSTGQQGSNQPQHF. CDR3 DNA: TGCGCCAGCAGTACCGGACAGCAGGGATCAAATCAGCCCCAGCATTTT.

This clone was seen only a few times. The rearrangement links TRBV4-1 to TRBJ2-1; D gene uncertain. V lost 1 base, J lost 8 bases, and 9 bases lay in between. There are 13 residues in the CDR3. The germline CDR1 and CDR2 sequences are MGHRA and YSYEKL. CDR3 bases: TGCGCCAGCAGCCAAGTTATGGGCTATGAGCAGTTCTTC. Translating gives CASSQVMGYEQFF.

The table lists this clone with a few counts. V usage is TRBV11-3 and J usage is TRBJ1-1; no clear D gene. CDR1 and CDR2 from the germline V gene are SGHNT and YENEEA. This CDR3 has 16 residues. With 5 bases removed from V and 4 bases from J, the gap between germline ends came to 20 bases. This CDR3 reads CASSPEDAAYGTEAFF. The DNA for the CDR3 is TGTGCCAGCAGCCCGGAGGATGCAGCCTATGGCACTGAAGCTTTCTTT.

A remark on this clone: One end of the junction does not line up with germline, which may come from a read error. The V gene is TRBV6-8, the J gene TRBJ1-1; 8 bases map to TRBD1. Germline lookup yields CDR1 MNHGY and CDR2 SAAAGT. The CDR3 runs 15 residues. The CDR3 spells CAISPRQGRDTEAFF. In DNA, the CDR3 is TGTGCCATCAGTCCACGACAGGGGCGGGACACTGAAGCTTTCTTT.

The chain joins TRBV6-7 to TRBJ1-4, with 7 bases aligning to TRBD1. TRBV6-7 is an ORF; its function is uncertain. Trimming at V came to 6 bases and at J to 0 bases, leaving 7 bases not matched to a gene. The CDR3 consists of 16 residues. CDR3 DNA: TGTGCCAGCAGCCTACAGGGGTTACCAACTAATGAAAAACTGTTTTTT. Amino acid sequence: CASSLQGLPTNEKLFF.

This clone was seen more than once but under ten times. The rearrangement links TRBV9 to TRBJ1-4; tentatively, D is TRBD1 (5 bases). Trimming took 0 bases from V and 8 from J, leaving 11 bases between them. The CDR3 loop spans 14 amino acids. In germline, CDR1 is SGDLS, CDR2 YYNGEE. The chain's CDR3 is CASSVADGDEKLFF. CDR3 in DNA: TGTGCCAGCAGCGTAGCGGACGGGGACGAAAAACTGTTTTTT.

V usage is TRBV19 and J usage is TRBJ1-2, with a weak D call TRBD1 (6 bases). V lost 6 bases and J lost 4, with 15 bases in between. The V gene's germline CDR1 is LNHDA and CDR2 SQIVND (reference sequence). This CDR3 region has 14 residues. CDR3: CASRPQGQSYGYTF. CDR3 sequence (DNA): TGTGCCAGTAGACCCCAAGGACAGAGCTATGGCTACACCTTC.

This chain links TRBV28 with TRBJ1-1; D is uncertain. The CDR3 runs 14 residues. Trimming cost V 3 bases and J 0 bases, with 8 bases left between them. Germline loops: CDR1 MDHEN, CDR2 SYDVKM. The CDR3 nucleotides are TGTGCCAGCAGTTTCGGAGACATGAACACTGAAGCTTTCTTT. This sequence encodes CASSFGDMNTEAFF. Supplemented by reference TRBV28 and TRBJ1-1, the full variable domain reads DVKVTQSSRYLVKRTGEKVFLECVQDMDHENMFWYRQDPGLGLRLIYFSYDVKMKEKGDIPEGYSVSREKKERFSLILESASTNQTSMYLCASSFGDMNTEAFFGQGTRLTVV.

There are many counts of this clone. The DNA for the CDR3 is TGTGCCAGCAGCCCGGGACCTAACTACGAGCAGTACTTC. Protein sequence: CASSPGPNYEQYF. This chain links TRBV7-2 with TRBJ2-7; the D call may be TRBD1 or TRBD2 (5 bases each). Germline V gene sequence: CDR1 SGHTA, CDR2 FQGNSA. The CDR3 loop spans 13 amino acids. Trimming removed 5 bases from V and 3 bases from J, with 11 bases in between.

The rearrangement links TRBV6-8 to TRBJ2-5; 14 bases fit TRBD2. The CDR3 has 15 residues. Trimming took 6 bases from V and 5 from J; bases not matched to a gene: 5. Germline V CDR1 and CDR2: MNHGY, SAAAGT. CDR3 nucleotide sequence: TGTGCCAGCAGGACTAGCGGGGGGGCCGGGGAGACCCAGTACTTC. Translated, it gives CASRTSGGAGETQYF.

The genes are TRBV29-1 and TRBJ2-3; TRBD2 matches 14 bases. J gave up 4 bases and V 6 bases, and 9 bases lay outside the gene matches. This CDR3 region has 16 residues. CDR1 is SQVTM, CDR2 ANQGSEA, per germline. The CDR3 nucleotides read TGCAGCGTCGGGGTGGGACTAGCGGGAGCCTCAGATACGCAGTATTTT. Protein sequence: CSVGVGLAGASDTQYF.

The V gene is TRBV6-4, the J gene TRBJ1-2; tentatively, D is TRBD1 (5 bases). V lost 3 bases and J lost 4, with 12 bases in between. The length of the CDR3 is 14 residues. Per the germline V gene, CDR1 is MRHNA and CDR2 is SNTAGT. The CDR3: CASSDGRDFYGYTF. CDR3 nucleotide sequence: TGTGCCAGCAGTGATGGAAGGGACTTCTATGGCTACACCTTC.

This clone was detected only once. The chain couples TRBV18 to TRBJ2-1, with a possible D match to TRBD2 (6 bases). This CDR3 spans 15 amino acids. V was trimmed by 3 bases and J by 2 bases, leaving 11 bases between them. The germline gives CDR1 KGHSH, CDR2 LQKENI. The CDR3 bases are TGTGCCAGCTCACCGCGGGGTAGCACCTACAATGAGCAGTTCTTC. It is translated as CASSPRGSTYNEQFF.

In its sample, this clone was seen once. J is TRBJ2-3 and V is TRBV10-1; a weak D match, TRBD1 (5 bases). CDR1 WNHNN and CDR2 SYGVQD come from the germline V gene (reference sequence). The CDR3 sequence is 15 residues long. V was shortened by 2 bases and J by 1 base, with 10 bases between the two germline ends. The CDR3 bases are TGCGCCAGCAGTGAGAACGTGGGGCGCACAGATACGCAGTATTTT. Translated, it gives CASSENVGRTDTQYF.

This clone was detected only a few times. The chain carries TRBV6-1 and TRBJ2-3; TRBD1 matches at 8 bases. Losses at the gene ends were 2 bases for V and 5 bases for J; bases not matched to a gene: 12. The germline V gene encodes CDR1 MNHNS and CDR2 SASEGT. The CDR3 sequence is 17 residues long. The chain's CDR3 is CASSESPTGTGRDTQYF. CDR3 coding DNA: TGTGCCAGCAGTGAATCCCCCACCGGGACAGGCCGAGATACGCAGTATTTT.

The chain joins TRBV9 to TRBJ1-6, with 7 bases lining up with TRBD1. Germline V CDR1 and CDR2: SGDLS, YYNGEE. The CDR3 covers 15 residues. With V trimmed by 2 bases and J by 7 bases, 6 bases remained unmatched. The CDR3 DNA reads as TGTGCCAGCAGCGTTCGGGACAGCCTGAATTCACCCCTCCACTTT. It encodes CASSVRDSLNSPLHF. The whole variable domain, remainder taken from reference TRBV9 and TRBJ1-6, is DSGVTQTPKHLITATGQRVTLRCSPRSGDLSVYWYQQSLDQGLQFLIQYYNGEERAKGNILERFSAQQFPDLHSELNLSSLELGDSALYFCASSVRDSLNSPLHFGNGTRLTVT.

The J gene is TRBJ1-5, the V gene TRBV28; TRBD1 might be the D (5 bases). V was clipped by 3 bases and J by 0 bases, with 15 bases between them. Germline loops: CDR1 MDHEN, CDR2 SYDVKM. This CDR3 comprises 17 residues. As DNA, the CDR3 is TGTGCCAGCAGTTTTGACCGGGACTCCTTTAGCAATCAGCCCCAGCATTTT. It yields the protein CASSFDRDSFSNQPQHF.

In its sample, this clone was seen a few times. The rearrangement uses TRBV4-1 and TRBJ1-4; D not certain. Germline V gene data show CDR1 as MGHRA and CDR2 as YSYEKL. CDR3 length: 13 residues. Trimming took off 0 bases at V and 10 bases at J, with 9 bases between the two ends. DNA for the CDR3: TGCGCCAGCAGCCAAGATCAGTCGAGAAAACTGTTTTTT. Translation: CASSQDQSRKLFF.

The V gene is TRBV2, the J gene TRBJ2-3; D is perhaps TRBD2 (5 bases). This CDR3 has 12 amino acids. Germline V lookup: CDR1 SNHLY, CDR2 FYNNEI. V gave up 8 bases and J gave up 3 bases, with 9 bases separating them. In DNA, the CDR3 is TGTGCCAGCGGGAGAGAGACAGATACGCAGTATTTT. This encodes CASGRETDTQYF.

This clone occurred once. The chain joins TRBV15 to TRBJ1-1; D remains unclear. Germline V gene sequence: CDR1 LNHNV, CDR2 YYDKDF (reference sequence). The V and J ends lost 6 bases and 11 bases respectively, with 22 bases between them. This CDR3 contains 14 residues. The CDR3 nucleotides read TGTGCCACCAGTGAGCGTCCGCCCCCCGCGTTGGCTTTCTTT. Amino acid sequence: CATSERPPPALAFF.

The CDR3 DNA sequence: TGTGCCAGCATCCACGTAGTAGCGAGAGCGACGTGGGGCGCCGGGGAGCTGTTTTTT. The encoded protein is CASIHVVARATWGAGELFF. This sequence joins TRBV12-5 and TRBJ2-2; D is possibly TRBD1 or TRBD2 (5 bases each). Germline assignment: CDR1 LGHNT and CDR2 FRNRAP. This CDR3 has 19 amino acids.

The chain links TRBV18 to TRBJ2-7; D call uncertain. This CDR3 spans 13 amino acids. The germline V gene has CDR1 KGHSH and CDR2 LQKENI. V was shortened by 2 bases and J by 4 bases, with 9 bases between the two germline ends. The CDR3 DNA reads TGTGCCAGCTCACCAATCGAGAGGTACGAGCAGTACTTC. This gives the protein CASSPIERYEQYF. Using reference TRBV18 and TRBJ2-7 for the parts outside the CDR3, the full variable domain is NAGVMQNPRHLVRRRGQEARLRCSPMKGHSHVYWYRQLPEEGLKFMVYLQKENIIDESGMPKERFSAEFPKEGPSILRIQQVVRGDSAAYFCASSPIERYEQYFGPGTRLTVT.

This clone occurred a few times. The chain employs TRBV14 and TRBJ2-5, with 7 bases identical to TRBD2. V lost 9 bases, J lost 3 bases, and 4 bases stayed unmatched. This CDR3 is built from 12 residues. The germline V gene has CDR1 SGHDN and CDR2 FVKESK. CDR3 in amino acids: CASSSGKETQYF. CDR3 DNA sequence: TGTGCCAGTTCTAGCGGAAAAGAGACCCAGTACTTC. The complete variable domain, with remaining parts taken from reference TRBV14 and TRBJ2-5, reads EAGVTQFPSHSVIEKGQTVTLRCDPISGHDNLYWYRRVMGKEIKFLLHFVKESKQDESGMPNNRFLAERTGGTYSTLKVQPAELEDSGVYFCASSSGKETQYFGPGTRLLVL.